The sequence of this T cell receptor (beta chain) was determined in a study of CXCR3-negative and CXCR3-positive naive CD8 T cells. 5' RACE with UMI labels generated the TRB cDNA libraries. For each CDR3 protein, TCRdb gives one entry from its re-call of the 5' RACE reads, without DNA. The sample totals about 50,000 distinct CDR3 sequences. This CDR3 has 14 residues. Germline assignment: CDR1 LGHNA and CDR2 YSLEER. Whole-study findings and limits: When CXCR3-positive naive cells were set against CXCR3-negative naive cells, the former had more hydrophobic TRB CDR3s.

Concerning this clonotype itself: Its antigen is undetermined.

Sequencing was carried out using naive CXCR3+ CD8+ T cells from blood. This sample's subset: CD45RO-CCR7+CD27+CD95- naive CD8+ T cells expressing CXCR3 (TNR3+). This TCR derives from a human donor in good health. Some clones in this sample may be carry-over from other donors' samples. The chain carries TRBV4-3 and TRBJ2-1; TCRdb lists TRBD2, though no DNA is available to test this call. CDR3 in amino acids: CASSPRALYNEQFF.